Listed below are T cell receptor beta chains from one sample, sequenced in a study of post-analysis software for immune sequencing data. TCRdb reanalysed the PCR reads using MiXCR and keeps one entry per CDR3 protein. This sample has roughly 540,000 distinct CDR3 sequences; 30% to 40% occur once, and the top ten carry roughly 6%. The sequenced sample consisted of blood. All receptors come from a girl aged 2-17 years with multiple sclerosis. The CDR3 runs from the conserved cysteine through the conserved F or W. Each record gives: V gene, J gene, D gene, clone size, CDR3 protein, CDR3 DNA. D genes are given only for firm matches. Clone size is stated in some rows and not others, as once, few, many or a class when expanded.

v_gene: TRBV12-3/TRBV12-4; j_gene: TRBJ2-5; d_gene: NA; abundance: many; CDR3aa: CASSLMGGQETQYF; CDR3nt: TGTGCCAGCAGTTTAATGGGAGGCCAAGAGACCCAGTACTTC
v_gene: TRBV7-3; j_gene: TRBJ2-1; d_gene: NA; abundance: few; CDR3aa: CASSSVRDQEQFF; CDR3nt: TGTGCCAGCAGCTCCGTAAGGGACCAGGAGCAGTTCTTC
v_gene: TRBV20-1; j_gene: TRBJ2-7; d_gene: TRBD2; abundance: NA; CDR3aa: CSARDMTSGAYEQYF; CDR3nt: TGCAGTGCTAGAGATATGACTAGCGGGGCCTACGAGCAGTACTTC
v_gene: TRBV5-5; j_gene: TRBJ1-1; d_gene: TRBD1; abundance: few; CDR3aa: CASSPGQGQPNTEAFF; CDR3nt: TGTGCCAGCAGTCCAGGACAGGGCCAGCCGAACACTGAAGCTTTCTTT
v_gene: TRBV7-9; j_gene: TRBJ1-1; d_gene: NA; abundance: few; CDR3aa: CASTLGMNTEAFF; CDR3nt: TGTGCCAGCACGCTGGGGATGAACACTGAAGCTTTCTTT
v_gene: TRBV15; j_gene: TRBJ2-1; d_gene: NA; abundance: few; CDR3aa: CATSRDRGLNEQFF; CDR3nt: TGTGCCACCAGCAGAGATCGGGGGCTGAATGAGCAGTTCTTC
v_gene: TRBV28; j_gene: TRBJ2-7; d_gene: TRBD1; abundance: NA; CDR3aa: CASSPPGQGTPYKQYF; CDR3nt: TGTGCCAGCAGTCCCCCGGGACAGGGGACCCCCTACAAGCAGTACTTC
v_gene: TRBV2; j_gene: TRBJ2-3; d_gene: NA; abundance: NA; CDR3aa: CASSERKSTDTQYF; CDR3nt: TGTGCCAGCAGTGAACGGAAGAGCACAGATACGCAGTATTTT
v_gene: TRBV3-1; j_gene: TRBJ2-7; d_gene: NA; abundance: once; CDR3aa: CASSQDRVNEQYF; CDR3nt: TGTGCCAGCAGCCAAGATCGGGTGAACGAGCAGTACTTC
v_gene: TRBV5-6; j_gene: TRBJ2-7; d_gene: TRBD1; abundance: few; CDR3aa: CASRRDRDFDEQYF; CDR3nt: TGTGCCAGCAGACGGGACAGGGATTTCGACGAGCAGTACTTC
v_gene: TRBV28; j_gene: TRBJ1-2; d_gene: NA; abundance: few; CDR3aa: CASSLIQNYGYTF; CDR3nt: TGTGCCAGCAGTTTAATACAGAACTATGGCTACACCTTC
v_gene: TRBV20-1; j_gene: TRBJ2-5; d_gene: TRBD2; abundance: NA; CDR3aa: CSARELGLAEETQYF; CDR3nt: TGCAGTGCTAGAGAGCTGGGACTAGCGGAGGAGACCCAGTACTTC
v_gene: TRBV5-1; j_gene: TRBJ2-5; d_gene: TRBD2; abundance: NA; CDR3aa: CASSSGLAGRETQYF; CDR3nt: TGCGCCAGCAGCTCGGGACTAGCGGGGAGGGAGACCCAGTACTTC
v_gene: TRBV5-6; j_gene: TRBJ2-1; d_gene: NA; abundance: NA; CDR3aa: CASSLRDLGNEQFF; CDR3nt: TGTGCCAGCAGCTTGAGGGACCTAGGCAATGAGCAGTTCTTC
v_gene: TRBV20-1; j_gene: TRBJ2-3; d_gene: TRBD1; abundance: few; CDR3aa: CSAQDRMTDTQYF; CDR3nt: TGCAGTGCTCAGGACAGGATGACAGATACGCAGTATTTT
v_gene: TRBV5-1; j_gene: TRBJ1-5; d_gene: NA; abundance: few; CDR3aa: CASSFGLGQPQHF; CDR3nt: TGCGCCAGCAGCTTCGGTCTGGGGCAGCCCCAGCATTTT
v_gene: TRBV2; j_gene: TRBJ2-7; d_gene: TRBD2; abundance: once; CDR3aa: CASSEGSGGPYEQYF; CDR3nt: TGTGCCAGCAGTGAAGGTAGCGGGGGTCCCTACGAGCAGTACTTC
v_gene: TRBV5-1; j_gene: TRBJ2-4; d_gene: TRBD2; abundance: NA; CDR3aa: CASSLGGLAENIQYF; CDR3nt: TGCGCCAGCAGCTTGGGGGGACTAGCAGAAAACATTCAGTACTTC
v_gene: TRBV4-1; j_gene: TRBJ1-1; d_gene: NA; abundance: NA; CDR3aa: CASSQGDGGSTEAFF; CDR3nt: TGCGCCAGCAGCCAAGGGGATGGGGGATCGACTGAAGCTTTCTTT
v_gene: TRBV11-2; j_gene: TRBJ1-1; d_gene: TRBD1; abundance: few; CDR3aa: CASSLVPRGQGARVEAFF; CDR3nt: TGTGCCAGCAGCTTAGTTCCCCGTGGACAGGGGGCACGTGTTGAAGCTTTCTTT
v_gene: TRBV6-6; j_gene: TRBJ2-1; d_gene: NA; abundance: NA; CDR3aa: CASSRGYSYNEQFF; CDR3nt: TGTGCCAGCAGTCGGGGGTACTCCTACAATGAGCAGTTCTTC
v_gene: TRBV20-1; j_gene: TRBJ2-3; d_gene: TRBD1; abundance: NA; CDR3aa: CSARDRATDTQYF; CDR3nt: TGCAGTGCTAGGGACAGGGCGACAGATACGCAGTATTTT
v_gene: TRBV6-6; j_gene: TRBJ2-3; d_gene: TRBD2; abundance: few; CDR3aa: CASSPPGRGPTDTQYF; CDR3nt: TGTGCCAGCAGTCCGCCGGGGAGGGGCCCCACAGATACGCAGTATTTT
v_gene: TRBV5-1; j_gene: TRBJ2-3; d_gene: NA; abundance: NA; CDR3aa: CASSLERITDTQYF; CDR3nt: TGCGCCAGCAGCTTGGAACGGATCACAGATACGCAGTATTTT
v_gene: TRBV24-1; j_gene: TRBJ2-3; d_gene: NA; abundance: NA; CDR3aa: CAIQPAAVTDTQYF; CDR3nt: TGTGCCATCCAACCGGCGGCGGTCACAGATACGCAGTATTTT
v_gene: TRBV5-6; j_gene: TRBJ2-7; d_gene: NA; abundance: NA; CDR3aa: CASSLGSGGPYEQYF; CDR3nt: TGTGCCAGCAGCTTGGGGTCGGGGGGCCCCTACGAGCAGTACTTC